Listed below are T cell receptor beta chains from one sample, sequenced in a study of patients and donors after allogeneic stem cell transplantation. MiXCR was run by TCRdb on the RT-PCR reads, yielding one entry per CDR3 protein. There are some 230,000 distinct CDR3 sequences in the sample; approximately 14% occur only once, and approximately 10% lies in the top ten. Source material: blood, either unsorted or a sorted T cell fraction (not recorded which). The receptors originated from a human donor who was either an allogeneic HSCT recipient or a stem cell or donor lymphocyte infusion donor (not recorded which). It is not recorded whose cells these are; they may come from a transplant donor. Both conserved end residues are part of each CDR3. D genes are given only for firm matches. A row's size may be missing; if present it is once, few, many or a size class.

.	.	TRBV11-2	TRBJ1-2	CASSLGVEGYTF	TGTGCCAGCAGCTTAGGGGTAGAGGGCTACACCTTC
.	TRBD1	TRBV11-2	TRBJ1-1	CASPASEGALWGFMNTEAFF	TGTGCCAGCCCAGCTTCAGAGGGGGCACTTTGGGGGTTCATGAACACTGAAGCTTTCTTT
.	TRBD1	TRBV6-1	TRBJ2-7	CASSARTRGPTPYEQYF	TGTGCCAGCAGTGCCCGGACGAGGGGGCCCACCCCCTACGAGCAGTACTTC
few	.	TRBV2	TRBJ2-3	CASSEALVSSPYF	TGTGCCAGCAGTGAAGCGCTTGTCTCAAGCCCGTATTTT
few	TRBD1	TRBV6-2/TRBV6-3	TRBJ2-7	CASSYARRDRVNEQYF	TGTGCCAGCAGTTACGCCAGGAGGGACAGGGTTAACGAGCAGTACTTC
many	.	TRBV29-1	TRBJ2-2	CSVAVGGDTGELFF	TGCAGCGTTGCGGTGGGGGGAGACACCGGGGAGCTGTTTTTT
few	TRBD2	TRBV2	TRBJ2-3	CASSGGLAGGRTQYF	TGTGCCAGCAGTGGGGGACTAGCGGGGGGCCGTACGCAGTATTTT
few	.	TRBV24-1	TRBJ2-1	CATSEPTAISYNEQFF	TGTGCCACCAGTGAACCGACTGCTATCTCCTACAATGAGCAGTTCTTC
many	.	TRBV5-4	TRBJ2-3	CASSLTSSNADTQYF	TGTGCCAGCAGCCTGACTAGTTCAAACGCAGATACGCAGTATTTT
.	.	TRBV2	TRBJ1-2	CASRQKYGYTF	TGTGCCAGCAGGCAAAAATATGGCTACACCTTC
many	.	TRBV5-6	TRBJ2-7	CASSLNDRSRDEQYF	TGTGCCAGCAGCTTGAATGACAGGTCTCGGGACGAGCAGTACTTC
few	.	TRBV20-1	TRBJ2-5	CSATSRSLRETQYF	TGCAGTGCTACGAGTCGGAGTCTTAGGGAGACCCAGTACTTC
many	.	TRBV2	TRBJ1-6	CASSRESASPLHF	TGTGCCAGCAGCCGGGAAAGCGCTTCACCCCTCCACTTT
few	.	TRBV7-9	TRBJ1-4	CASSFASSNEKLFF	TGTGCCAGCAGCTTTGCAAGCTCTAATGAAAAACTGTTTTTT
few	TRBD1	TRBV24-1	TRBJ2-5	CATSERGRETQYF	TGTGCCACCAGTGAGAGGGGGCGAGAGACCCAGTACTTC
.	TRBD1	TRBV19	TRBJ1-5	CASTKDRGRNNQPQHF	TGTGCCAGTACCAAAGACAGGGGGCGCAACAATCAGCCCCAGCATTTT
few	.	TRBV27	TRBJ1-1	CASSFTRSSEAFF	TGTGCCAGCAGTTTTACCCGATCCTCTGAAGCTTTCTTT
.	TRBD2	TRBV29-1	TRBJ2-1	CSGGLAGRNNEQFF	TGCAGCGGGGGACTAGCGGGGCGAAACAATGAGCAGTTCTTC
.	.	TRBV7-9	TRBJ2-1	CASSLELSAGPNEQFF	TGTGCCAGCAGCTTAGAGTTGTCGGCGGGTCCCAATGAGCAGTTCTTC
many	.	TRBV29-1	TRBJ1-2	CSVGGTDGYTF	TGCAGCGTGGGGGGGACGGACGGCTACACCTTC
.	TRBD1	TRBV6-1	TRBJ2-7	CASIPGTGGYYEQYF	TGTGCCAGCATTCCCGGGACAGGGGGTTACTACGAGCAGTACTTC
few	.	TRBV24-1	TRBJ1-2	CATSEGGANYGYTF	TGTGCCACCAGTGAGGGGGGGGCTAACTATGGCTACACCTTC
medium-sized	.	TRBV11-2	TRBJ2-1	CASSTRLEGNEQFF	TGTGCCAGCAGCACCAGACTAGAGGGGAATGAGCAGTTCTTC
.	TRBD2	TRBV11-2	TRBJ2-2	CASSLASWTRATGELFF	TGTGCCAGCAGCTTAGCCTCTTGGACTAGGGCGACCGGGGAGCTGTTTTTT
many	.	TRBV7-6	TRBJ1-1	CASSPQTGAMNTEAFF	TGTGCCAGCAGCCCACAGACAGGAGCCATGAACACTGAAGCTTTCTTT
.	.	TRBV3-1	TRBJ2-1	CASSQDGQTAYNEQFF	TGTGCCAGCAGCCAAGACGGCCAGACAGCCTACAATGAGCAGTTCTTC
many	TRBD1	TRBV5-6	TRBJ2-3	CASSFGQGESDTQYF	TGTGCCAGCAGCTTCGGACAGGGGGAATCAGATACGCAGTATTTT
.	.	TRBV7-8	TRBJ2-1	CASSLKSGVEQFF	TGTGCCAGCAGCTTAAAGAGTGGGGTAGAGCAGTTCTTC
few	.	TRBV20-1	TRBJ1-2	CSATGGLGYTF	TGCAGTGCTACGGGGGGGCTAGGCTACACCTTC
many	.	TRBV29-1	TRBJ1-2	CSVERAGNRGYTF	TGCAGCGTTGAAAGAGCAGGGAATAGGGGCTACACCTTC
.	.	TRBV5-4	TRBJ1-2	CARSPLTGGYGYTF	TGTGCCAGAAGCCCCCTGACGGGTGGTTATGGCTACACCTTC
.	.	TRBV5-1	TRBJ1-6	CASSPGAGVNSPLHF	TGCGCCAGCAGCCCGGGGGCAGGCGTTAATTCACCCCTCCACTTT
many	.	TRBV24-1	TRBJ2-2	CATSDFAVNTGELFF	TGTGCCACCAGTGATTTCGCGGTAAACACCGGGGAGCTGTTTTTT
.	TRBD1	TRBV6-1	TRBJ1-5	CASRAGGLSQPQHF	TGTGCCAGCAGAGCAGGGGGACTCAGTCAGCCCCAGCATTTT
.	.	TRBV7-9	TRBJ2-2	CASSSLLGELFF	TGTGCCAGCAGCTCTCTGCTCGGGGAGCTGTTTTTT
few	.	TRBV5-6	TRBJ2-7	CASTAPGSRMWQYF	TGTGCCAGCACGGCGCCCGGGTCTAGGATGTGGCAGTACTTC